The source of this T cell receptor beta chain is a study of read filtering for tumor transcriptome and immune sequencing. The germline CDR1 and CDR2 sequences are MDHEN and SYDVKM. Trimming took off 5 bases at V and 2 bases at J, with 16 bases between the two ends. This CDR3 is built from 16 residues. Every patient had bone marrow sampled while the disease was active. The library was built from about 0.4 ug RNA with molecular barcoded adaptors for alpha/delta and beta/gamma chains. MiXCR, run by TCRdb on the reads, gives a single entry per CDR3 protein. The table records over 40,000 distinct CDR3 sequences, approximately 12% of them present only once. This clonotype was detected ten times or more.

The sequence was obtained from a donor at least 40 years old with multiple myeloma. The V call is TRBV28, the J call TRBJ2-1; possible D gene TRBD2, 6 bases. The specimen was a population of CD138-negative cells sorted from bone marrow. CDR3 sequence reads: CASSGHSGSAYNEQFF. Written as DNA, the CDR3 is TGTGCCAGCAGTGGCCATAGCGGTTCAGCCTACAATGAGCAGTTCTTC.